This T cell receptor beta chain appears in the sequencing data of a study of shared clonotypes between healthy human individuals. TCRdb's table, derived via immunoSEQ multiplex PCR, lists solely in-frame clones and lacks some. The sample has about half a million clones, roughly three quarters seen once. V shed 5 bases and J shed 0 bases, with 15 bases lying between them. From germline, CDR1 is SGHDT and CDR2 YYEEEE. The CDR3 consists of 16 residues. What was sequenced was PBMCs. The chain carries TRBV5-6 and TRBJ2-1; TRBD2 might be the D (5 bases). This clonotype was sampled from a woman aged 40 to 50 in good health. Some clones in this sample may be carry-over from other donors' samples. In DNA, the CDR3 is TGTGCCAGCAGGTCCGTCGGGGTGAGCTCCTACAATGAGCAGTTCTTC. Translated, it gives CASRSVGVSSYNEQFF.